Below, one TCR beta chain is given with its context. Its recognized antigen is unknown. Per-base quality was not reported, and no clone a single base away is much larger than it. The receptor library was made with the immunoSEQ multiplex PCR assay. Not all clones reach the TCRdb copy of this immuneACCESS table, which keeps in-frame sequences only. Checked studies attribute under half of the gap to unresolved V genes and leave the rest unexplained. Present in this sample are about 45,000 clones, roughly 67% of which were seen just once. Jointly, the top ten make up roughly 25% of the sample. The entry originates in a study of radiotherapy plus CTLA-4 blockade in lung cancer (dated by TCRdb to the late 2010s). For context, the study as a whole: Among the enrolled patients, about 19% had an objective response, and roughly 30% reached disease control.

Points the paper makes about the study in general: Increased serum interferon-beta after radiation, together with early dynamic changes in blood T cell clones, were reported to be the strongest predictors of response. After treatment with radiotherapy and ipilimumab, TCR clones that originated in tumors expanded in peripheral blood.

The study evaluated CTLA-4 blockade (ipilimumab) given together with focal radiation therapy in patients who had chemo-refractory metastatic non-small-cell lung cancer. Including the terminal cysteine and phenylalanine, the CDR3 comprises 13 residues. The CDR3 DNA has 39 bases and is translated from base 1. The germline V gene specifies MNHNS as CDR1 and SASEGT as CDR2. Ends trimmed: V by 7 bases, J by 2 bases; bases unmatched to a gene: 2. Recombination joined TRBV6-1 with TRBJ2-1, with 7 middle bases fitting TRBD2. The source material was peripheral blood, sampled from a patient treated with radiotherapy plus ipilimumab. The clonotype comes from a human donor with non-small cell lung cancer who had a partial response to radiotherapy plus ipilimumab. The CDR3 reads as follows: CASNGLAYNEQFF. The sequenced DNA: TGTGCCAGCAATGGACTAGCCTACAATGAGCAGTTCTTC.